The clone carrying this T cell receptor (beta chain) was counted between two and nine times. J gave up 4 bases and V 4 bases, and 6 bases lay outside the gene matches. The CDR3 contains 15 residues. Germline assignment: CDR1 KGHDR and CDR2 SFDVKD. The data belong to a study of response to subunit inactivated influenza vaccine. TCRdb re-derived calls from the RT-PCR reads in MiXCR, one entry per CDR3 protein. The sample has hundreds of thousands of distinct CDR3 sequences, around a sixth seen once. The chain links TRBV24-1 to TRBJ2-1; 7 nucleotides match TRBD1. The specimen comprised PBMCs from blood, sampled 11 to 12 days after vaccination. The TCR was taken from a man aged 45-60 years who received an inactivated influenza vaccine. The CDR3 DNA reads as TGTGCCACCAGTGAACCCGGGACAGAGTACAATGAGCAGTTCTTC. This sequence encodes CATSEPGTEYNEQFF.